This T cell receptor beta chain was recovered during a study of cytomegalovirus exposure and HLA in healthy donors. Overall study results and limits: Per a later analysis, under 20,000 TCR beta sequences showed association with HLA alleles at 0.05 false discovery rate. The study reported that TCR beta sequences accurately predicted HLA-A and HLA-B alleles in most subjects. CMV serostatus alone was available as immune exposure information. Presence/absence analysis assumed near-uniform sequencing depth across donors.

A word on this clone: Its antigen is undetermined.

Looked up from germline, CDR1 is MGHDK and CDR2 is SYGVNS. CDR3 length: 16 residues. The V segment lost 4 bases and the J segment 7 bases; nucleotides outside the gene matches: 9. The PCR made use of 60 Vbeta and 13 Jbeta primers. Repertoires were generated with immunoSEQ multiplex PCR, while TCRdb's copy carries only in-frame clones and drops some. Of 150,000 or so clones listed, approximately 86% are singletons. The receptor comes from a male donor in good health and CMV-seronegative. The genes are TRBV25-1 and TRBJ1-4, with 10 nucleotides matching TRBD1. The sample taken for sequencing was PBMCs. The CDR3 is CASSGGTGVFGEKLFF. The CDR3 nucleotides read TGTGCCAGCAGTGGGGGGACAGGGGTATTTGGTGAAAAACTGTTTTTT.